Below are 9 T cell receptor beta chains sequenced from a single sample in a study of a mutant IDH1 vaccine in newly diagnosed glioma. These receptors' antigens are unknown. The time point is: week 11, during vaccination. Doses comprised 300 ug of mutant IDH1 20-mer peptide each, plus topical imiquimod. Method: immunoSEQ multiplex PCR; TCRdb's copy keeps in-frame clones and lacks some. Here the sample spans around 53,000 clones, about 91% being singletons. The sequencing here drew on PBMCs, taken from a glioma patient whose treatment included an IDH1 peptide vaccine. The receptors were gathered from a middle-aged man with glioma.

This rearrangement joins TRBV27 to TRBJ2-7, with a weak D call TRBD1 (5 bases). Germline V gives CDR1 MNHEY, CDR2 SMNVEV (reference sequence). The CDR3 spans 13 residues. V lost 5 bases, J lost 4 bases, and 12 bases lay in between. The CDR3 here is CASSEPQGYEQYF. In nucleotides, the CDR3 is TGTGCCAGCAGTGAACCCCAGGGTTACGAGCAGTACTTC.

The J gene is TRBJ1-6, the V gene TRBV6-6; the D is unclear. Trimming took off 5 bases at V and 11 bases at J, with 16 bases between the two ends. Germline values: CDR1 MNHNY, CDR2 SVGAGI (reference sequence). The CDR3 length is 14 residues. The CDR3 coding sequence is TGTGCCAGCAGTCCACAGACCCCCGGGGCACCCCTCCACTTT. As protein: CASSPQTPGAPLHF.

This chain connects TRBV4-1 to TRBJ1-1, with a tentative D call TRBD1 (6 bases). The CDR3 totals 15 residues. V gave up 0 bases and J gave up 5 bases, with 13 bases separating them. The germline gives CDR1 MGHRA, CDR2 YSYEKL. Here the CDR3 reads CASSQDAAGETEAFF. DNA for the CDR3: TGCGCCAGCAGCCAAGATGCGGCAGGGGAGACTGAAGCTTTCTTT.

The CDR3: CASREGAWNSPLHF. CDR3 in DNA: TGTGCCAGCAGAGAGGGTGCGTGGAATTCACCCCTCCACTTT. The rearrangement links TRBV6-6 to TRBJ1-6; D uncertain. Trimming cost V 6 bases and J 7 bases, with 13 bases left between them. The CDR3 length is 14 residues. CDR1 and CDR2 (germline): MNHNY, SVGAGI (reference sequence).

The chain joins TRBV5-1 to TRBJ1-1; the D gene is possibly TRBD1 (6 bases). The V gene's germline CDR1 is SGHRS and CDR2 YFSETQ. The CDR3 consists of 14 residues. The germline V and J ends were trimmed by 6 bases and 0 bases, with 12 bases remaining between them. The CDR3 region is CASKQGTMNTEAFF. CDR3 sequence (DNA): TGCGCCAGCAAGCAGGGGACTATGAACACTGAAGCTTTCTTT.

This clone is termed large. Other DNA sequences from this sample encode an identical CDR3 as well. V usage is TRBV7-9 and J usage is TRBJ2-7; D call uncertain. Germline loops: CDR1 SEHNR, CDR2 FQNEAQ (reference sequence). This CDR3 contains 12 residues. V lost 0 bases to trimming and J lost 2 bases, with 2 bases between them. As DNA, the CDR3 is TGTGCCAGCAGCTTAGCTCCCTACGAGCAGTACTTC. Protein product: CASSLAPYEQYF.

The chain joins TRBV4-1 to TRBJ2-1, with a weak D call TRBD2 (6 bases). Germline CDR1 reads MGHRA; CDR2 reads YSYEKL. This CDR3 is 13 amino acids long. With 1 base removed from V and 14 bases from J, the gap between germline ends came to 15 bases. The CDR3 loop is CASSQGVGGAEFF. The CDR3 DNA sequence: TGCGCCAGCAGCCAAGGAGTGGGGGGAGCCGAGTTCTTC.

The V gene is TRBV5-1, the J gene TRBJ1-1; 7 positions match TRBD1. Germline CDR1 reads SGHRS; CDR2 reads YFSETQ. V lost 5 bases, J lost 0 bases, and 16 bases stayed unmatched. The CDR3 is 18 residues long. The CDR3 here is CASSYPNRTGQMNTEAFF. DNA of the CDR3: TGCGCCAGCAGTTACCCAAACCGAACGGGACAGATGAACACTGAAGCTTTCTTT.

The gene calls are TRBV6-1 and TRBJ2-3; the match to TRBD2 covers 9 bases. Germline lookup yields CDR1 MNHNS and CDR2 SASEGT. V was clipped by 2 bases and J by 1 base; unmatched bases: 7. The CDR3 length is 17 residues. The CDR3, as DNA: TGTGCCAGCAGTGAAAGGTTTAGGACTAGCGGCACAGATACGCAGTATTTT. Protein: CASSERFRTSGTDTQYF.